A selection of T cell receptor beta chains follows, all from one sample in a study of cytomegalovirus exposure and HLA in healthy donors. Only in-frame clones appear in the TCRdb table, and some are missing; sequencing was by immunoSEQ multiplex PCR. The data hold some 170,000 clones, with around nine tenths observed a single time. Sequencing input: PBMCs. The receptors derive from a man aged 18-30 years in good health and CMV-seropositive. Both conserved end residues are trimmed from each CDR3. Each record gives: V gene, J gene, clone size, CDR3 protein. Only part of the rows carry a size: once, few, many, or a class if the clone is expanded.

v_call: TRBV5-1
j_call: TRBJ2-2
clone_size: once
cdr3_aa: ASSSEANTGELF

v_call: TRBV6-1
j_call: TRBJ1-2
clone_size: -
cdr3_aa: ASRETGGGYT

v_call: TRBV27
j_call: TRBJ1-2
clone_size: once
cdr3_aa: ASSTGEKELGGYT

v_call: TRBV9
j_call: TRBJ2-5
clone_size: -
cdr3_aa: ASSVGGRAPETQY

v_call: TRBV7-2
j_call: TRBJ2-1
clone_size: -
cdr3_aa: ASSLAGENEQF

v_call: TRBV7-9
j_call: TRBJ2-3
clone_size: once
cdr3_aa: ASSLVPSGVQADTQY

v_call: TRBV18
j_call: TRBJ1-4
clone_size: -
cdr3_aa: ASSSVATNEKLF

v_call: TRBV7-6
j_call: TRBJ2-1
clone_size: -
cdr3_aa: ASSLAQGGYNEQF

v_call: TRBV10-3
j_call: TRBJ2-7
clone_size: -
cdr3_aa: AISMAVSSYEQY

v_call: TRBV7-2
j_call: TRBJ1-5
clone_size: -
cdr3_aa: ASSLGARGGNQPQH

v_call: TRBV7-2
j_call: TRBJ1-5
clone_size: -
cdr3_aa: ASSSPPSPLD

v_call: TRBV6-5
j_call: TRBJ1-1
clone_size: -
cdr3_aa: ASSYSKGRVTEAF

v_call: TRBV18
j_call: TRBJ1-2
clone_size: -
cdr3_aa: ASSPFTGRDNYGYT

v_call: TRBV4-2
j_call: TRBJ2-5
clone_size: -
cdr3_aa: ASSHRLGTGQETQY